This TCR beta chain was recovered during a study of follicular helper T cells after annual influenza vaccination (dated by TCRdb to about 2017). With respect to the entire study: After each seasonal influenza vaccination, blood samples were collected on days 0, 7 and 28. Samples from 2013-2014 were cryopreserved, whereas samples from about 2015 were processed immediately after collection. Multi-year samples were obtained from about 6 subjects, with two vaccination seasons covered for a few subjects and three seasons covered for two subjects. To study recall of cTfh clones, some subjects were followed through successive annual vaccinations in the 2013-2014, 2014-2015 and 2015-2016 seasons. One week after vaccination, a second recruited cohort of about eleven subjects (Table S1) displayed a similar ICOS+CD38+ cTfh response.

This clone was observed a handful of times. There is no known antigen for this receptor. Base qualities are not provided; no much larger clone lies one nucleotide away. What this sample's time point label stands for: 2015-2016 season, pre-vaccination. Seasonal inactivated influenza vaccine (Fluvarix) was administered to adults, and sorted blood CD4 subsets were tracked by TCRB sequencing before and after vaccination. To be eligible, subjects had to live in the community and must not have received influenza vaccine in the previous 6 months. Reasons for exclusion included contraindications to influenza vaccine, substance abuse, HIV/AIDS, active malignancy, immunomodulatory medication, and active illness such as respiratory infection. Between roughly 35 and 110 mL of blood was sampled per time point. PBMC were isolated using Ficoll-Paque PLUS or SepMate separation. As a non-Tfh subset for comparison, CXCR5- memory CD4 T cells were sorted. Before DNA extraction, cell subsets were sorted from PBMC on a BD FACS Aria.

The library was made by the immunoSEQ multiplex PCR assay. Adaptive Biotechnologies carried out TCRB amplification, library preparation, sequencing and preliminary bioinformatics at Survey level resolution. Turning to the authors' computational methods: In R, clonality was calculated as 1 minus the normalized Shannon entropy, and the Gini index was computed using the R package ineq. Overlap score was defined as the summed counts of shared sequences divided by the total counts of all sequences in both compared samples. Significance of shared clonotypes was assessed by Fisher's exact test, with a theoretical repertoire of 10^7 TCRB sequences assumed. Sourced from immuneACCESS, this table was stored by TCRdb with only in-frame sequences that have V and J called. A share of the clones is absent; for the studies checked, an unresolved V gene accounts for under half, and the remainder has no known explanation. D and trimming come from the DNA, and the V and J calls and clone size come from that table. For this sample there are approximately 14,000 clones; more than 65% appear just once. The biggest ten clones account for about 0.42% of the sample.

The research as a whole found: In the assessment of influenza clone enrichment, the possibility that the much larger non-cTfh compartments were undersampled could not be ruled out. ICOS+CD38+ cTfh clonality correlated with the frequency of that population, and its change correlated with the change in circulating plasmablast frequency. With successive annual vaccinations, a recurrent oligoclonal ICOS+CD38+ cTfh response was recalled, and this response contained tetramer and AIM influenza-specific clonotypes. Day 7 ICOS+CD38+ clones were most often found later in ICOS-CD38- cTfh, suggesting that subset may serve as a memory reservoir. Only about 10-20% of analyzed cells yielded productive TCRB sequences, so sampling of rare clonotypes was not possible.

CDR1 and CDR2, looked up from the germline V gene, are MGHRA and YSYEKL. The CDR3 runs 15 amino acids, cysteine and phenylalanine included. Only the CDR3 region is kept as DNA, spanning 45 bases read in frame from base 1. Here V drops 0 bases and J drops 2 bases, and the junction holds 2 bases not matched to any gene. This TCR was recovered from an adult who received the influenza vaccine. Sample: CXCR5- memory CD4+ T cells sorted from blood, taken on the day of influenza vaccination. The cell subset or site label corresponds to: CXCR5- memory CD4 T cells. The rearranged chain carries TRBV4-1 and TRBJ1-2; 8 bases in the junction line up with TRBD1. The CDR3 protein sequence reads: CASSQDTGGNYGYTF. The DNA sequence is TGCGCCAGCAGCCAAGATACAGGGGGGAACTATGGCTACACCTTC.